This T cell receptor beta chain was sequenced for a study of T-cell memory formation after mild COVID-19. TCRdb fed the 5' RACE reads into MiXCR, producing one record per CDR3 protein. Here the sample spans roughly 350,000 distinct CDR3 sequences, roughly an eighth being singletons. Material: PBMCs or a T cell subset sorted from them (not recorded which). The receptor comes from a man aged 18-30 years who had mild COVID-19 (a few samples of this study predate the infection). Cell type and time point are not known.

CDR3: CASSLGTEAATAGELFF. As DNA, the CDR3 is TGTGCCAGCAGCTTAGGGACCGAGGCTGCAACAGCCGGGGAGCTGTTTTTT. The rearrangement joins TRBV7-2 to TRBJ2-2; D is uncertain. Per the germline V gene, CDR1 is SGHTA and CDR2 is FQGNSA. This CDR3 is built from 17 residues. V was cut by 1 base and J by 6 bases, with 18 bases left in between.